One sample yielded the 18 T cell receptor beta chains listed below, sequenced in a study of spatial heterogeneity in lung cancer. TCRdb re-called the 5' RACE reads with MiXCR, one entry per CDR3 protein. The table has roughly 20,000 distinct CDR3 sequences, 4.6% seen once. Specified time point: sample taken at primary tumor resection. From tumor, nontumor lung or frozen PBMC, whole RNA was taken unsorted for sequencing. Sequenced material: PBMCs, taken at surgery. All receptors derive from a male donor with early-stage non-small cell lung cancer.

At least ten counts were recorded for this clonotype. The chain uses TRBV24-1 and TRBJ1-5; TRBD1 might be the D (5 bases). The CDR3 runs to 15 residues. Looked up from germline, CDR1 is KGHDR and CDR2 is SFDVKD. The V gene lost 4 bases and the J gene lost 2 bases, with 11 bases spanning the gap. The CDR3: CATSEGEGGNQPQHF. The CDR3 DNA is TGTGCCACCAGTGAAGGGGAGGGAGGCAATCAGCCCCAGCATTTT.

In this sample, this clonotype is medium-sized (0.01 to 0.1%). This rearrangement joins TRBV7-3 to TRBJ1-1, with 9 bases fitting TRBD1. The V gene end was trimmed by 5 bases and the J gene end by 1 base; junction bases not matched to a gene: 2. CDR3 length: 14 residues. Germline-derived CDR1 and CDR2 are SGHTA and FQGTGA. CDR3 DNA: TGTGCCAGCAGCCCGACAGGGGGGAACACTGAAGCTTTCTTT. Its protein is CASSPTGGNTEAFF.

This clonotype has a count of ten or more. J is TRBJ2-7 and V is TRBV28; no clear D gene. V was shortened by 6 bases and J by 3 bases, with 9 bases between the two germline ends. Germline CDR1 reads MDHEN; CDR2 reads SYDVKM. The CDR3 sequence is 12 residues long. In nucleotides, the CDR3 is TGTGCCAGCAGCGACGATTTCTACGAGCAGTACTTC. It translates to CASSDDFYEQYF.

In its sample, this clonotype was seen a few times. The chain carries TRBV6-1 and TRBJ2-2; D ambiguous. V lost 5 bases and J 9 bases, leaving 22 bases between the germline ends. This CDR3 is 16 amino acids long. Looked up from germline, CDR1 is MNHNS and CDR2 is SASEGT. CDR3 nucleotide sequence: TGTGCCAGCAGTACCCTCGGCCCCTTACCCTCCCGGGAGCTGTTTTTT. Protein product: CASSTLGPLPSRELFF.

This clonotype was seen at least ten times. This chain connects TRBV6-1 to TRBJ1-1; D gene ambiguous. The CDR3 is 15 residues long. Trimming removed 3 bases from V and 2 bases from J, with 13 bases in between. CDR1 and CDR2 (germline): MNHNS, SASEGT. The CDR3 sequence is CASSEIVGPNTEAFF. The CDR3 DNA follows: TGTGCCAGCAGTGAGATCGTTGGCCCAAACACTGAAGCTTTCTTT.

This clonotype has ten or more counts. The J gene is TRBJ1-6, the V gene TRBV10-3; tentative D call: TRBD1 (6 bases). Germline V CDR1 and CDR2: ENHRY, SYGVKD. V gave up 6 bases and J gave up 8 bases, with 14 bases separating them. The CDR3 covers 14 residues. CDR3: CAIRQQGGDSPLHF. CDR3 in DNA: TGTGCCATCAGACAACAGGGAGGGGATTCACCCCTCCACTTT.

This clonotype was seen at least ten times. This chain links TRBV12-3 or TRBV12-4 with TRBJ2-5, with D perhaps TRBD2 (5 bases). The CDR3 spans 16 residues. V was trimmed by 2 bases and J by 4 bases, leaving 17 bases between them. CDR3 DNA: TGTGCCAGCAGTTTAAGGTCCGGGCGCAGCGGAGAGACCCAGTACTTC. This gives the protein CASSLRSGRSGETQYF.

The chain recombines TRBV5-5 with TRBJ2-7, with TRBD1 matching over 7 bases. Germline V gene sequence: CDR1 SGHKS, CDR2 YYEKEE (reference sequence). CDR3 length: 14 amino acids. V was clipped by 6 bases and J by 2 bases; unmatched bases: 8. CDR3 in DNA: TGTGCCAGCAAACAGGGGTGGGTCACCTACGAGCAGTACTTC. It is translated as CASKQGWVTYEQYF.

The genes are TRBV12-3 or TRBV12-4 and TRBJ2-2; D is perhaps TRBD1 or TRBD2 (5 bases each). Between the trimmed V and J ends, which lost 2 bases and 1 base, there was a span of 11 bases. The CDR3 consists of 16 residues. DNA for the CDR3: TGTGCCAGCAGTTTACGAGGGGCGAGGAACACCGGGGAGCTGTTTTTT. Translation gives CASSLRGARNTGELFF.

This clonotype was counted many times. The chain is built from TRBV12-3 or TRBV12-4 and TRBJ2-1; D is ambiguous. This CDR3 has 13 residues. Trimming stripped 5 bases from V and 5 bases from J, with 10 bases between. CDR3 in DNA: TGTGCCAGCAGTATTTTATACCACAATGAGCAGTTCTTC. This gives the protein CASSILYHNEQFF.

In this sample, this clonotype turned up a few times. The V and J genes are TRBV5-1 and TRBJ2-3, with 14 bases aligning to TRBD2. J gave up 0 bases and V 4 bases, and 4 bases lay outside the gene matches. In germline, CDR1 is SGHRS, CDR2 YFSETQ. This CDR3 spans 17 amino acids. CDR3 nucleotides: TGCGCCAGCAGCGAGGGACTAGCGGGGGATAGCACAGATACGCAGTATTTT. Amino acid sequence: CASSEGLAGDSTDTQYF. Full variable domain (missing parts from reference TRBV5-1 and TRBJ2-3): KAGVTQTPRYLIKTRGQQVTLSCSPISGHRSVSWYQQTPGQGLQFLFEYFSETQRNKGNFPGRFSGRQFSNSRSEMNVSTLELGDSALYLCASSEGLAGDSTDTQYFGPGTRLTVL.

There are many counts of this clonotype. The genes are TRBV7-2 and TRBJ1-5; D gene uncertain. The CDR3 totals 14 residues. CDR1 is SGHTA and CDR2 is FQGNSA in the germline V gene. With 2 bases removed from V and 5 bases from J, the gap between germline ends came to 10 bases. CDR3 coding DNA: TGTGCCAGCAGCTTAAAGGGTATCGATCAGCCCCAGCATTTT. Translating it yields CASSLKGIDQPQHF.

There are many counts of this clonotype. The rearrangement joins TRBV20-1 to TRBJ2-5; a possible D gene is TRBD1 (5 bases). This CDR3 region has 13 residues. Trimming left V 4 bases short and J 5 bases short, with 14 bases between. CDR1 is DFQATT, CDR2 SNEGSKA, per germline (reference sequence). The DNA of the CDR3 is TGCAGTGCTACCTTCGAAGGGGTGGAGACCCAGTACTTC. It yields the protein CSATFEGVETQYF.

This clonotype was detected many times. The chain combines TRBV7-9 with TRBJ2-1; 7 bases line up with TRBD1. This CDR3 region has 13 residues. V gave up 5 bases and J gave up 9 bases; unmatched junction bases: 7. The germline V gene has CDR1 SEHNR and CDR2 FQNEAQ (reference sequence). The DNA of the CDR3 is TGTGCCAGCAGCCCGACAGGGAGTATTGAGCAGTTCTTC. It specifies CASSPTGSIEQFF.

The chain is built from TRBV6-1 and TRBJ1-5, with 7 bases identical to TRBD1. CDR1 and CDR2 (germline): MNHNS, SASEGT. With 8 bases clipped from V and 3 bases from J, the junction kept 7 bases outside the gene matches. This CDR3 spans 14 amino acids. For the CDR3, the DNA is TGTGCCAGCCTCCCGGGACAGAACAATCAGCCCCAGCATTTT. Its translation is CASLPGQNNQPQHF.

This clonotype has just a few counts. The genes are TRBV5-1 and TRBJ2-2; no firm D call. There are 13 residues in the CDR3. V dropped 0 bases and J dropped 4 bases, with 4 bases sitting between them. Germline values: CDR1 SGHRS, CDR2 YFSETQ. The CDR3 DNA reads as TGCGCCAGCAGCTTGGTGGTCACCGGGGAGCTGTTTTTT. This sequence encodes CASSLVVTGELFF.

This clonotype has a count of ten or more. This chain joins TRBV11-2 and TRBJ2-7; TRBD2 aligns across 10 bases. J gave up 6 bases and V 5 bases, and 7 bases lay outside the gene matches. CDR3 length: 14 residues. Germline V gives CDR1 SGHAT, CDR2 FQNNGV. The CDR3 DNA follows: TGTGCCAGCAGCCCACAGCGGGAGGGCAGCGAGCAGTACTTC. Its protein is CASSPQREGSEQYF.

In this sample, this clonotype turned up many times. One end of the junction is discordant with germline, which a read error may explain. The chain is built from TRBV19 and TRBJ2-7; 8 nucleotides agree with TRBD2. The CDR3 contains 15 residues. The germline gives CDR1 LNHDA, CDR2 SQIVND (reference sequence). CDR3 coding DNA: TGTGCCAGTCGTATTAGCGGGGACTTTACCTACGAGCAGTACTTC. It translates to CASRISGDFTYEQYF. The variable domain in full, with the rest retrieved from reference TRBV19 and TRBJ2-7, is DGGITQSPKYLFRKEGQNVTLSCEQNLNHDAMYWYRQDPGQGLRLIYYSQIVNDFQKGDIAEGYSVSREKKESFPLTVTSAQKNPTAFYLCASRISGDFTYEQYFGPGTRLTVT.